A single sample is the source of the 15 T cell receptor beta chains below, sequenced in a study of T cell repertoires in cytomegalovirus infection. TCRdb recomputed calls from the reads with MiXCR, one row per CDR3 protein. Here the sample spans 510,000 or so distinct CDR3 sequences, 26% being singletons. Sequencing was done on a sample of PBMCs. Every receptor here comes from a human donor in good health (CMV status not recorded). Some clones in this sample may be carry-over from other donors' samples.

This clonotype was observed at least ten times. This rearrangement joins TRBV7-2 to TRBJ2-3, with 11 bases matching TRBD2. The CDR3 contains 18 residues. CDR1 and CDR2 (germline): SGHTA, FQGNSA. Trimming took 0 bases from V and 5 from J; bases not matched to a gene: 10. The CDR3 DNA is TGTGCCAGCAGCTTAGCGTCAACTAGCGGGAGTTTTGGAGATACGCAGTATTTT. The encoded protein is CASSLASTSGSFGDTQYF.

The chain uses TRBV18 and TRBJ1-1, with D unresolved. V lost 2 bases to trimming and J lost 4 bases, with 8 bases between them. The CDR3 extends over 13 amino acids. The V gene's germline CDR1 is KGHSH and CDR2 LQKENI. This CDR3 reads CASSPVAATEAFF. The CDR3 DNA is TGTGCCAGCTCACCAGTAGCGGCCACTGAAGCTTTCTTT.

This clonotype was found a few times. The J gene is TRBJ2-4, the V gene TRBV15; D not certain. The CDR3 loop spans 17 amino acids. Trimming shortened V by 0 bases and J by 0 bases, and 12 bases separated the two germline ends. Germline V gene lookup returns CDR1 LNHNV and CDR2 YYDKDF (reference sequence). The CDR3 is CATSRDDLRLAKNIQYF. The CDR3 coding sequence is TGTGCCACCAGCAGAGATGACCTCCGACTAGCCAAAAACATTCAGTACTTC.

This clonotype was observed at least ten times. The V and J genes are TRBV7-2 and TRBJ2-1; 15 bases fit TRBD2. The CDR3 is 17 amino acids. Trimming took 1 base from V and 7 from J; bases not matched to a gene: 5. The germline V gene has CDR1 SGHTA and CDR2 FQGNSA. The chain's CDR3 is CASSLGGGTSGRNEQFF. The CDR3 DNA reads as TGTGCCAGCAGCTTAGGAGGGGGGACTAGCGGGAGGAATGAGCAGTTCTTC.

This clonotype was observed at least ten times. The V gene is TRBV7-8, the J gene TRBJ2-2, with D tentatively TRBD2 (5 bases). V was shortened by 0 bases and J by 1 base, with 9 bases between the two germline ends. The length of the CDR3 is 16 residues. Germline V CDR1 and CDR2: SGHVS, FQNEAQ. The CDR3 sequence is CASSLARLLNTGELFF. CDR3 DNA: TGTGCCAGCAGCTTAGCGAGACTATTGAACACCGGGGAGCTGTTTTTT.

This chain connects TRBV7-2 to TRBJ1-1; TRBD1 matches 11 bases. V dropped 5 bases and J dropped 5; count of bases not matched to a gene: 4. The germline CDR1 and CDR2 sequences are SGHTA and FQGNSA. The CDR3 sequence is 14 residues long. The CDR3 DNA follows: TGTGCCAGCAGCATCGGACAGGGGGCTACTGAAGCTTTCTTT. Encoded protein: CASSIGQGATEAFF.

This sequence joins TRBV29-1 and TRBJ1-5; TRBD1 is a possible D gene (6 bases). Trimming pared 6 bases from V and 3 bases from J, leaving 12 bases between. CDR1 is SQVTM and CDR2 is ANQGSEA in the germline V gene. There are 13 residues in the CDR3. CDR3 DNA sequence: TGCAGCGTGAAGACAGGAACCAATCAGCCCCAGCATTTT. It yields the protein CSVKTGTNQPQHF.

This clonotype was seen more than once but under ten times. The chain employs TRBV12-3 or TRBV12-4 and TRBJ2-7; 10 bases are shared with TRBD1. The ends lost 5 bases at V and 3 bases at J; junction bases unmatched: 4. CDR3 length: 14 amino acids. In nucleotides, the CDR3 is TGTGCCAGCAGTGCCGGACAGGGGGGCTACGAGCAGTACTTC. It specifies CASSAGQGGYEQYF.

CDR3 in amino acids: CATSDLLGAQETQYF. As DNA, the CDR3 is TGTGCCACCAGTGATTTGTTGGGGGCCCAAGAGACCCAGTACTTC. This chain joins TRBV24-1 and TRBJ2-5; possibly TRBD1 for D (6 bases). Germline V CDR1 and CDR2: KGHDR, SFDVKD. Trimming shortened V by 0 bases and J by 1 base, and 8 bases separated the two germline ends. The CDR3 length is 15 residues.

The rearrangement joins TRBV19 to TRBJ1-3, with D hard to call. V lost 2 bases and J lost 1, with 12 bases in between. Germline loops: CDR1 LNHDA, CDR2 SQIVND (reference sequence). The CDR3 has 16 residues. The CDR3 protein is CASSIMDGRSGNTIYF. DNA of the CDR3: TGTGCCAGTAGTATAATGGACGGAAGATCTGGAAACACCATATATTTT.

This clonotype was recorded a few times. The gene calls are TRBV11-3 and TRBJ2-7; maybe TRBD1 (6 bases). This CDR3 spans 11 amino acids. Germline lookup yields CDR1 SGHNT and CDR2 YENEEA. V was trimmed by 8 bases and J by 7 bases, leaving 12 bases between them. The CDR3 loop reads CASARGYEQYV. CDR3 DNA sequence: TGTGCCAGCGCCAGGGGTTATGAGCAGTACGTC.

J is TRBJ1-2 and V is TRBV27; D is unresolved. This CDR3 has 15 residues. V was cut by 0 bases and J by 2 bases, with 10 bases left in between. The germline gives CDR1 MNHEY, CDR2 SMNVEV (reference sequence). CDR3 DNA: TGTGCCAGCAGTTTATCCTTTGGAGGGAACTATGGCTACACCTTC. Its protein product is CASSLSFGGNYGYTF.

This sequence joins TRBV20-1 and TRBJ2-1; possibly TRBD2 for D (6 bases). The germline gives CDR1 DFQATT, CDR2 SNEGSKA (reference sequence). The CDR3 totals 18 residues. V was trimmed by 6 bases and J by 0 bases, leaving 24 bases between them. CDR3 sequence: CSAYRDSRAASSYNEQFF. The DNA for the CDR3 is TGCAGTGCGTACCGGGACTCCCGCGCGGCAAGCTCCTACAATGAGCAGTTCTTC.

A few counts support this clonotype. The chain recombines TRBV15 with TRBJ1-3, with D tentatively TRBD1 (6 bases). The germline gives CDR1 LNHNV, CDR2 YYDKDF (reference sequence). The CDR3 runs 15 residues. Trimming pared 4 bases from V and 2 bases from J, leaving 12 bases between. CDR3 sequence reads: CATSTHGTTGNTIYF. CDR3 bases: TGTGCCACCAGCACCCATGGGACAACTGGAAACACCATATATTTT. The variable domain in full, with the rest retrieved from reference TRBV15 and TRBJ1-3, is DAMVIQNPRYQVTQFGKPVTLSCSQTLNHNVMYWYQQKSSQAPKLLFHYYDKDFNNEADTPDNFQSRRPNTSFCFLDIRSPGLGDTAMYLCATSTHGTTGNTIYFGEGSWLTVV.

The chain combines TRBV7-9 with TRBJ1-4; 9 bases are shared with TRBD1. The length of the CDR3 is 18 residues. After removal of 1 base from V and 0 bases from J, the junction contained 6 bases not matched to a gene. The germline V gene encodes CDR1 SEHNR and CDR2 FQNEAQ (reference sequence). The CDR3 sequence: CASSLEGQGLSTNEKLFF. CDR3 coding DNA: TGTGCCAGCAGCTTAGAGGGACAGGGACTCTCAACTAATGAAAAACTGTTTTTT.